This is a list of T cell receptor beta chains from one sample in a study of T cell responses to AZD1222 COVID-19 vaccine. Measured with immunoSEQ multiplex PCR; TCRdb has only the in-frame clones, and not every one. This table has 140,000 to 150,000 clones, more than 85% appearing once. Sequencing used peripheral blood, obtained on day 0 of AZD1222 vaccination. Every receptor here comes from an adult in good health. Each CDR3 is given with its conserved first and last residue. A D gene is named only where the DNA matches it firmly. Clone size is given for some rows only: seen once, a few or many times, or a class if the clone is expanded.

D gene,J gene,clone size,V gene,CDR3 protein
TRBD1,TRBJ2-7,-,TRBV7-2,CASSLVGTGGFWEQYF
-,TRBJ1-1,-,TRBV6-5,CASSQSLTANTEAFF
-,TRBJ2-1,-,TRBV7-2,CASSRLYEQFF
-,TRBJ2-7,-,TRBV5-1,CASTQSGTSYEQYF
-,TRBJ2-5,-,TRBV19,CASSIAHQETQYF
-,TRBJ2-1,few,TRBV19,CASSAWGNNEQFF
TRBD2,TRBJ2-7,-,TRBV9,CASSVAAGVPEQYF
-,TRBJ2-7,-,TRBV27,CASSLSGGSKRNEQYF
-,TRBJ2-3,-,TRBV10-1,CASSRISADTQYF
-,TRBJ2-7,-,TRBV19,CASSIMGFSYEQYF
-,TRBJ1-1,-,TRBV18,CASSPEGDTEAFF
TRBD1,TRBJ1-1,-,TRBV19,CASSNYGTGGAITEAFF
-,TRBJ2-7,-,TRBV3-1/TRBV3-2,CASSFLYEQYF
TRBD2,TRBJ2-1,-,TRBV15,CATSSAAREASGRLNNEQFF
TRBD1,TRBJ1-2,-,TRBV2,CASRGTGELYGYTF
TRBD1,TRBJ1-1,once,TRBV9,CASSVTGGGTEAFF
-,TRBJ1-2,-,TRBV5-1,CASSLQSQMGYGYTF
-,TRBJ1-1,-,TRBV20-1,CSLTGFTEAFF
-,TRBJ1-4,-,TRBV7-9,CASSLGGTGKNEKLFF
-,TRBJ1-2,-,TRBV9,CASSNTLGQIPYGYTF
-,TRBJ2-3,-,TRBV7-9,CASRDSTDTQYF
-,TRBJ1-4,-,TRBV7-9,CASSSDGATNEKLFF
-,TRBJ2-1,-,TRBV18,CASSPKSQGAYNEQFF
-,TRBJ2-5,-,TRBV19,CASSMAGLRETQYF
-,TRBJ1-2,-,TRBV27,CASSLSLGGGGYTF
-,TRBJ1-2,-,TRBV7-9,CASSFVEGGYTF
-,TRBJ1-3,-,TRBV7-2,CASSLRGGQGNTIYF
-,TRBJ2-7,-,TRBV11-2,CASSPIEAGYEQYF
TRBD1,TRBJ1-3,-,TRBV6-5,CASSQTQGPGNTIYF
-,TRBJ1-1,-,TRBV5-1,CASSVRGLDTEAFF
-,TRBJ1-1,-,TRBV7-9,CASTVQENTEAFF
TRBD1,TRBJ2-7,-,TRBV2,CASSEAWGGQGNPEQYF
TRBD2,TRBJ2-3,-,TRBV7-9,CASSSGKISGRGTDTQYF
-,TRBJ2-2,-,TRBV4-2,CASSQVTGNTGELFF
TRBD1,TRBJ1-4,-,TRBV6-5,CASRSDRGPNEKLFF
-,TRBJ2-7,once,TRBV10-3,CATVDSSYEQYF
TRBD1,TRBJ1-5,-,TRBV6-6,CASRNTGDQPQHF
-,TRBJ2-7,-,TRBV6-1,CASSEARLGFIYEQYF
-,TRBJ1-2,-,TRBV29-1,CSVERALFLIVPSGYGYTF
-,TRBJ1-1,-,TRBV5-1,CASSAQGSGTEAFF
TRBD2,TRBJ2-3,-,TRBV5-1,CASRLLGLAGGPAGTDTQYF
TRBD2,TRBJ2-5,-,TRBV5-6,CASSVSGSSETQYF
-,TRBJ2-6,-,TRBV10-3,CAISELGVTGANVLTF
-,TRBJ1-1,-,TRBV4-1,CASSQDRQMNTEAFF
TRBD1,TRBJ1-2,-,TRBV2,CASSVPGDRGVLTNYGYTF
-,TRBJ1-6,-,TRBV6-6,CASSPGRIRSYNSPLHF
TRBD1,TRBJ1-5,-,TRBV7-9,CASSVTGNQPQHF
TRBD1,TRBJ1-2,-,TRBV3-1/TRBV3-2,CASSSKAGGDGYTF
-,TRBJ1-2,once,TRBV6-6,CASSPTGDYGYTF
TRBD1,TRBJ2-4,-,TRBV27,CASRSESPGQGGYAKNIQYF
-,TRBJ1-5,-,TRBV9,CASSGEPGTGNQPQHF
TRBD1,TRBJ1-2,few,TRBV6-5,CASSSTGQGAIGYTF
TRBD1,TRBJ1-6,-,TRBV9,CASSVEGQPNSPLHF
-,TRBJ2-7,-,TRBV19,CASSMGAGYEQYF
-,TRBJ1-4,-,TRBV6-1,CASSEQGLLFF